The present entry profiles one T cell receptor (beta chain) with its context. Its specificity is unknown. A junction boundary mismatches the germline segment, possibly from a read error. 13 Jbeta primers and 60 Vbeta primers were used for the PCR. The method was immunoSEQ multiplex PCR; TCRdb's version includes in-frame clones alone and lacks a portion of them. The sample holds about 140,000 clones, around 82% seen once. CDR3 length: 14 residues. The germline V gene encodes CDR1 SSHAT and CDR2 FNYEAQ (reference sequence). The sample comes from a study of cytomegalovirus exposure and HLA in healthy donors. Study results and limitations: In a later analysis, most CMV-associated TCR beta chains appeared HLA-restricted.

Material: PBMCs. V usage is TRBV7-7 and J usage is TRBJ2-1, with TRBD1 identical over 10 bases. The receptor was isolated from a female donor in good health and CMV-seronegative. The CDR3 DNA reads as TGTGCTAGCAGCTTAGGGGGACAGGGGAATGAGCAGTTCTTC. Encoded protein: CASSLGGQGNEQFF.